This record covers a single T cell receptor beta chain. This clone was counted between two and nine times. The target of this receptor is not known. The input lacks base qualities; no much larger clone sits a single base away. This specimen comes from a study of blood T cell repertoires in COVID-19 (dated by TCRdb to 2020 to 2022). Background for the entire study: Samples from collaborators originated in the United States, Italy and Spain and spanned both the acute and convalescent phases of COVID-19. Sample metadata almost always included a de-identified subject ID, COVID-19 status, age in years and sex. The prospective study material was composed of cDNA or gDNA derived from T cells, B-cell-depleted T cells, or PBMCs. The repertoires were released in a freely available public database intended as a resource for research on the immune response to SARS-CoV-2. The dataset comprised deeply sampled blood TCRbeta repertoires from subjects exposed to, actively infected with, or recovered from COVID-19. The samples were drawn from the first 160 participants of the ongoing ImmuneRACE study and from more than 1,000 subjects provided by 6 global collaborators. HLA class I and class II types, where available, came from metadata supplied by the sample provider rather than from assay-based typing.

The collaborating institutions used their own protocols to collect whole blood in K2EDTA tubes. For TCRbeta analysis, collaborators shipped samples in one of three forms: frozen whole blood, isolated PBMCs, or DNA extracted from either of those sample types. The germline V gene sets CDR1 to MNHEY and CDR2 to SVGAGI. Counted from cysteine to phenylalanine, this CDR3 has 14 amino acids. The entry retains the CDR3 DNA only, 42 bases that are in frame from base 1. The junction shows trimming of 7 bases on V and 5 bases on J, plus 17 bases between the germline ends. The immunoSEQ Assay, a bias-controlled multiplex PCR, was used to amplify TCRbeta CDR3 regions from genomic DNA. In the source study's methods: The number of nucleated cells in each sample was estimated from the amplification of reference gene primers within the assay. To quantify the absolute abundance of each unique TCRbeta CDR3 rearrangement, sequence reads were collapsed and filtered. For each sample, productive Simpson clonality was calculated as the square root of Simpson's diversity index over productive rearrangements. TCRdb stores this immuneACCESS table with in-frame sequences only. Part of the clones is absent; in the studies checked, under half of the shortfall reflects unresolved V genes, and no reason is known for the rest. That table furnishes V, J and clone size, whereas the DNA furnished D and trimming. This sample holds about 200,000 clones; approximately 91% were observed only once. Around 1.5% of the sample goes to the ten largest clones.

What the study reported, not specific to this receptor: The amount of clinical and demographic metadata varied by source and participant and was provided uncurated.

Here the chain combines TRBV6-5 and TRBJ1-1; D gene: possibly TRBD1, on 5 matching bases. Sequenced sample: peripheral blood. The sequence derives from a man aged 18 to 29 with active or convalescent COVID-19. The bases are TGTGCCAGCATCCCTCGGGCAGGGATGACTGAAGCTTTCTTT. Its translation is CASIPRAGMTEAFF.